This T cell receptor beta chain was recorded in a study of T-cell memory formation after mild COVID-19. This clonotype was seen only a few times. V gave up 5 bases and J gave up 7 bases; unmatched junction bases: 5. The CDR3 spans 13 residues. Germline assignment: CDR1 SGHVS and CDR2 FNYEAQ. TCRdb called the 5' RACE reads again in MiXCR, with one record for every CDR3 protein. The table shows hundreds of thousands of distinct CDR3 sequences, with roughly an eighth occurring only once. The rearrangement joins TRBV7-6 to TRBJ2-7; 10 bases align to TRBD1. The clonotype was recovered from a young man who had mild COVID-19 (a few samples of this study predate the infection). Cell type and time point are not known. Sequenced input: PBMCs or a T cell subset sorted from them (not recorded which). The CDR3 spells CASSPGQGFEQYF. The CDR3 region has the DNA TGTGCCAGCAGCCCGGGACAGGGGTTTGAGCAGTACTTC.